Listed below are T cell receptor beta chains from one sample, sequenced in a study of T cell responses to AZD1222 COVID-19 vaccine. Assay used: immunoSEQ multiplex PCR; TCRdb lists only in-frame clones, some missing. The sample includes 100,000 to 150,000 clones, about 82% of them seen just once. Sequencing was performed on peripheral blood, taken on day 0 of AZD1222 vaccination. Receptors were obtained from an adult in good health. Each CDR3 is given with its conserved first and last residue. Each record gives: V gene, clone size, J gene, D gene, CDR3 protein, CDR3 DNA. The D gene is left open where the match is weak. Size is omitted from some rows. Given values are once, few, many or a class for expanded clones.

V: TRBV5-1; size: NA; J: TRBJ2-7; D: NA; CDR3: CASSLEYDEQYF; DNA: TGCGCCAGCAGTCTCGAGTACGACGAGCAGTACTTC
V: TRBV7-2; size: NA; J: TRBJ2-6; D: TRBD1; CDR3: CASRGGGAGANVLTF; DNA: TGTGCCAGCAGAGGGGGCGGTGCCGGGGCCAACGTCCTGACTTTC
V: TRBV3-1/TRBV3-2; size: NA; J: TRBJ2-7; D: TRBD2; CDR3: CASSPTGSGRSYEQYF; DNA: TGTGCCAGCAGCCCGACCGGTAGCGGGAGGTCCTACGAGCAGTACTTC
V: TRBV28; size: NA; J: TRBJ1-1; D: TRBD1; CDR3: CASQAGQGPEAFF; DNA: TGTGCCAGCCAAGCGGGACAGGGGCCTGAAGCTTTCTTT
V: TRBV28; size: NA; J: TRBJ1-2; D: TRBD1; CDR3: CASRGTDRVYGYTF; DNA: TGTGCCAGCAGGGGAACCGACAGGGTGTACGGCTACACCTTC
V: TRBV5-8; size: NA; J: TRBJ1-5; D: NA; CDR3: CASTAGHTNQPQHF; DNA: TGTGCCAGCACGGCGGGACACACCAATCAGCCCCAGCATTTT
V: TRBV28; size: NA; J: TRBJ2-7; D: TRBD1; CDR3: CASRVSRQGADEQYF; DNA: TGTGCCAGCAGGGTTTCAAGACAGGGGGCGGACGAGCAGTACTTC
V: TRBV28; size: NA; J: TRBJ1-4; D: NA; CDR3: CASGGGINEKLFF; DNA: TGTGCCAGCGGAGGGGGAATTAATGAAAAACTGTTTTTT
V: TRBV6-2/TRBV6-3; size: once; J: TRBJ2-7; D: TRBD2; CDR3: CASSYELAVIYEQYF; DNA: TGTGCCAGCAGTTACGAACTAGCGGTCATTTACGAGCAGTACTTC
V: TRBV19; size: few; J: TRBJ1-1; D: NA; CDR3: CASSTQRHTEAFF; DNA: TGTGCCAGTAGTACACAGAGACACACTGAAGCTTTCTTT
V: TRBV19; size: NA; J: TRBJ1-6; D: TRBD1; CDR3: CASTTGQGRHSPLHF; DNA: TGTGCCAGTACCACAGGACAGGGCAGGCATTCACCCCTCCACTTT
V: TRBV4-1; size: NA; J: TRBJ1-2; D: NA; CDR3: CASGTGRGGTNYGYTF; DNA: TGCGCCAGCGGAACAGGGAGGGGAGGCACTAACTATGGCTACACCTTC
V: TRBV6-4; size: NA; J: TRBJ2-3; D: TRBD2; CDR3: CASSDRAGGPDTQYF; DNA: TGTGCCAGCAGTGATCGAGCGGGAGGGCCAGATACGCAGTATTTT
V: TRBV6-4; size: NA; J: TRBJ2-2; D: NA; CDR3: CASSASPGTGELFF; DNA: TGTGCCAGCAGTGCCTCCCCTGGGACCGGGGAGCTGTTTTTT
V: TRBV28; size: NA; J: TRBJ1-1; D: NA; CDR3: CASSYQTFVHGREEDTEAFF; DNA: TGTGCCAGCAGTTACCAGACCTTCGTGCATGGCCGGGAGGAGGACACTGAAGCTTTCTTT
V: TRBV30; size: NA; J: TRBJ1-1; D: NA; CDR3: CAWSGWGTRNTEAFF; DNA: TGTGCCTGGAGTGGATGGGGGACGAGGAACACTGAAGCTTTCTTT
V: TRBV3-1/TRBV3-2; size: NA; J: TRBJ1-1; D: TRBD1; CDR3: CASSQTGAIRGTEAFF; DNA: TGTGCCAGCAGCCAAACAGGGGCCATACGGGGCACTGAAGCTTTCTTT
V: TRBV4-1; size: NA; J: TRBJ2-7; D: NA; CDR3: CASSREPSFGANSYEQYF; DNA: TGCGCCAGCAGCCGGGAGCCGTCCTTTGGAGCGAACTCCTACGAGCAGTACTTC
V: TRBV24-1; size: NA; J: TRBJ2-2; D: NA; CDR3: CATSEFDGTINTGELFF; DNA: TGTGCCACCAGTGAATTTGACGGGACGATAAACACCGGGGAGCTGTTTTTT
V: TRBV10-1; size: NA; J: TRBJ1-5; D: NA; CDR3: CASSESVRRGVLRNQPQHF; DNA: TGCGCCAGCAGTGAGTCGGTGCGGAGGGGGGTATTACGGAATCAGCCCCAGCATTTT
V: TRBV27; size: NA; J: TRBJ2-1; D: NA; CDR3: CATHTRAGHNEQFF; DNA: TGTGCCACCCATACTCGGGCGGGACACAATGAGCAGTTCTTC
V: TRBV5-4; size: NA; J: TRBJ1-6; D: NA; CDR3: CASSLGDYNSPLHF; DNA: TGTGCCAGCAGCTTGGGTGACTATAATTCACCCCTCCACTTT
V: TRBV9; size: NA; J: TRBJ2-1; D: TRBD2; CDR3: CASSVDPSGAYNEQFF; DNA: TGTGCCAGCAGCGTAGACCCTAGCGGGGCCTACAATGAGCAGTTCTTC
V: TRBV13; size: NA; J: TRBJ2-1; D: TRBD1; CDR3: CASSLGQGEYNEQFF; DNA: TGTGCCAGCAGCTTGGGACAGGGGGAGTACAATGAGCAGTTCTTC
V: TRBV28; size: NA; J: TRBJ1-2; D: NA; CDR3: CASSFSVNYGYTF; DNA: TGTGCCAGCAGTTTCTCCGTGAACTATGGCTACACCTTC
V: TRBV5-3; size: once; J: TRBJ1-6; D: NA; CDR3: CARSSGGNSPLHF; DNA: TGTGCCAGAAGCTCCGGCGGTAATTCACCCCTCCACTTT
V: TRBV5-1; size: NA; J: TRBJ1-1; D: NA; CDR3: CASSPMGGTEAFF; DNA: TGCGCCAGCAGCCCCATGGGCGGGACTGAAGCTTTCTTT
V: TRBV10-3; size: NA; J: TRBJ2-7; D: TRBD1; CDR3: CAIRDRGMNEQYF; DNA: TGTGCCATCAGGGACAGGGGGATGAACGAGCAGTACTTC
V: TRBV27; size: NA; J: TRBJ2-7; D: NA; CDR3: CASSSSQHNYEQYF; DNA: TGTGCCAGCAGTTCCTCCCAACATAATTACGAGCAGTACTTC
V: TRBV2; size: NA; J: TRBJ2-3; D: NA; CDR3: CASSGADDTDTQYF; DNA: TGTGCCAGCAGTGGGGCGGATGACACAGATACGCAGTATTTT
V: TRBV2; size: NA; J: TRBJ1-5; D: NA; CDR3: CASRGIRGSNQPQHF; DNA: TGTGCCAGCAGGGGTATTAGGGGTAGCAATCAGCCCCAGCATTTT
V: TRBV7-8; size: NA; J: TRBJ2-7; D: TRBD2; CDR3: CASSPRLAGIPYEQYF; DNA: TGTGCCAGCAGCCCTCGACTAGCGGGTATCCCCTACGAGCAGTACTTC
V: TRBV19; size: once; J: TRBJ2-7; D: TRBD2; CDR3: CASKPRGGYEQYF; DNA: TGTGCCAGTAAACCGCGGGGGGGCTACGAGCAGTACTTC
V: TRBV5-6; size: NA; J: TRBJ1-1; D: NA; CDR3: CASSTSGAEAFF; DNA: TGTGCCAGCAGCACGTCAGGGGCTGAAGCTTTCTTT
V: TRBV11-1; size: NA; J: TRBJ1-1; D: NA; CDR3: CASSLGRVNTEAFF; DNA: TGTGCCAGCAGCTTAGGGCGGGTGAACACTGAAGCTTTCTTT
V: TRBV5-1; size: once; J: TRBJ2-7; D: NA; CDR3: CASSPDANLYEQYF; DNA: TGCGCCAGCAGCCCCGACGCTAACCTTTACGAGCAGTACTTC
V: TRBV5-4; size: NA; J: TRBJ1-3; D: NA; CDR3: CASSSTGSPGNTIYF; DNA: TGTGCCAGCAGCTCAACAGGGTCCCCCGGAAACACCATATATTTT
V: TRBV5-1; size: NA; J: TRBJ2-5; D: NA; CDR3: CASSLAGKETQYF; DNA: TGCGCCAGCAGCTTGGCGGGGAAAGAGACCCAGTACTTC
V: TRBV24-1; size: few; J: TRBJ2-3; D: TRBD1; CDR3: CATSGPSNRGFTDTQYF; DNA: TGTGCCACCAGTGGACCCTCCAACAGGGGTTTCACAGATACGCAGTATTTT
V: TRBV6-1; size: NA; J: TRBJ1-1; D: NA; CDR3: CASSEGWIGAFNSNTEAFF; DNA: TGTGCCAGCAGTGAAGGGTGGATAGGCGCGTTTAACTCGAACACTGAAGCTTTCTTT
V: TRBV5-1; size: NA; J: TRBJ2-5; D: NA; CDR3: CASSLGGIRQETQYF; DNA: TGCGCCAGCAGCTTGGGGGGGATACGCCAAGAGACCCAGTACTTC
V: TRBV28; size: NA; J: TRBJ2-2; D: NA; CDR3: CASSLGDWGRRITGELFF; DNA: TGTGCCAGCAGTTTAGGAGATTGGGGGCGGCGGATCACCGGGGAGCTGTTTTTT
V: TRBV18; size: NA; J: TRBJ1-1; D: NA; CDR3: CASSPPSQTEAFF; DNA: TGTGCCAGCTCACCACCAAGTCAGACTGAAGCTTTCTTT
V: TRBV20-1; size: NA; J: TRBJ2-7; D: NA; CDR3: CSASRVQGISYEQYF; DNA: TGCAGTGCTAGTCGCGTCCAGGGTATCTCCTACGAGCAGTACTTC
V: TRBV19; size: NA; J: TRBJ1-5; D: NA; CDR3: CASSQSYSNQPQHF; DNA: TGTGCCAGTTCACAGTCCTATAGCAATCAGCCCCAGCATTTT
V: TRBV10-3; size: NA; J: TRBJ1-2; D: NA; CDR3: CAISESVAGPNYGYTF; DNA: TGTGCCATCAGTGAGTCGGTAGCAGGACCTAACTATGGCTACACCTTC
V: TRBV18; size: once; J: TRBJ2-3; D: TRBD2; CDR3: CASSPKSGAGGGVDTQYF; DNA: TGTGCCAGCTCACCGAAAAGCGGAGCGGGGGGTGGCGTAGATACGCAGTATTTT
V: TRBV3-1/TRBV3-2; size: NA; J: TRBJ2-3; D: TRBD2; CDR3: CASSLALAGGRGTDTQYF; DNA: TGTGCCAGCAGCTTAGCCCTAGCGGGGGGCCGGGGCACAGATACGCAGTATTTT
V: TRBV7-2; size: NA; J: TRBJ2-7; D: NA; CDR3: CASSFSWLDRYEQYF; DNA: TGTGCCAGCAGCTTTAGTTGGCTAGACCGCTACGAGCAGTACTTC
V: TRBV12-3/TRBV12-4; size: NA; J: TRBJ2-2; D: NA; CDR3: CASSSQLTGELFF; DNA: TGTGCCAGCAGTTCACAGCTTACCGGGGAGCTGTTTTTT
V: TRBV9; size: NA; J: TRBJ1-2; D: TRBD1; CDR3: CASSVGTGYGYTF; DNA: TGTGCCAGCAGCGTAGGGACAGGGTATGGCTACACCTTC
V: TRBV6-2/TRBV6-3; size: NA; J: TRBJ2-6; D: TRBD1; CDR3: CASSYSGQALSGANVLTF; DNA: TGTGCCAGCAGTTACTCAGGACAGGCACTCTCTGGGGCCAACGTCCTGACTTTC
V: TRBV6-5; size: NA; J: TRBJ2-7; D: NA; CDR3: CASSYRGGGDEQYF; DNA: TGTGCCAGCAGTTACCGGGGAGGGGGCGACGAGCAGTACTTC